These T cell receptor beta chains were read from a single sample in a study of blood T cell repertoires in COVID-19. Clones were sequenced by immunoSEQ multiplex PCR, and TCRdb holds only the in-frame ones, with some missing. The profile shows roughly 250,000 clones, approximately 90% of them singletons. What was sequenced was peripheral blood. These receptor sequences come from a man younger than 45 with acute or convalescent COVID-19. The CDR3 runs from the conserved cysteine through the conserved F or W. D genes are given only for firm matches. The size field is filled for only some rows; it gives once, few, many or a size class.

V gene	clone size	J gene	D gene	CDR3 length	CDR3 DNA	CDR3 protein
TRBV19	-	TRBJ2-7	TRBD1	15	TGTGCCAGTCCATACACCGGGACAGGGCCCTACGAGCAGTACTTC	CASPYTGTGPYEQYF
TRBV6-5	-	TRBJ1-1	-	14	TGTGCCAGCAGTTGGGGCAGGGGGAACACTGAAGCTTTCTTT	CASSWGRGNTEAFF
TRBV6-4	-	TRBJ1-3	-	14	TGTGCCAGCAGTGTCGCGGGCTCTGGAAACACCATATATTTT	CASSVAGSGNTIYF
TRBV28	-	TRBJ1-2	-	14	TGTGCCAGCAGTCCCAGTCAGAAAGGGGTAGGCTACACCTTC	CASSPSQKGVGYTF
TRBV12-3/TRBV12-4	-	TRBJ1-1	-	12	TGTGCCAGCAGCACTTATGTAACTGAAGCTTTCTTT	CASSTYVTEAFF
TRBV2	-	TRBJ1-2	-	11	TGTGCCAGCAGCAGGTTAGGCGGCTACACCTTC	CASSRLGGYTF
TRBV28	-	TRBJ2-7	-	19	TGTGCCAGCAGTTTATCGGGTTACACACACAGGGTTAGCTCCTACGAGCAGTACTTC	CASSLSGYTHRVSSYEQYF
TRBV4-1	few	TRBJ1-1	-	17	TGCGCCAGCAGCCAAAGGAACATGGGGTCAGGGCAGGTTGAAGCTTTCTTT	CASSQRNMGSGQVEAFF
TRBV11-2	-	TRBJ2-3	TRBD1	17	TGTGCCAGCAGCCTGGGGGCGGACAGGGGTATTACAGATACGCAGTATTTT	CASSLGADRGITDTQYF
TRBV5-1	-	TRBJ2-3	TRBD1	14	TGCGCCAGCAGCCCACGGACAGGGTGGGATACGCAGTATTTT	CASSPRTGWDTQYF
TRBV28	-	TRBJ1-4	-	15	TGTGCCAGCAGTTTATTCAAGGGGTTACTTGAAAAACTGTTTTTT	CASSLFKGLLEKLFF
TRBV15	few	TRBJ1-1	-	14	TGTGCCACCAGCAGAGACAGGGCGAACACTGAAGCTTTCTTT	CATSRDRANTEAFF
TRBV7-9	-	TRBJ1-5	-	14	TGTGCCAGCAGCCTGGGACATGGCAATCAGCCCCAGCATTTT	CASSLGHGNQPQHF
TRBV5-1	-	TRBJ1-1	-	14	TGCGCCAGCAGCTCGGGTCGGCAGGGTGCTGAAGCTTTCTTT	CASSSGRQGAEAFF
TRBV19	-	TRBJ2-1	TRBD2	15	TGTGCCAGTAGTATGACTAGCGGGACCTACAATGAGCAGTTCTTC	CASSMTSGTYNEQFF
TRBV28	-	TRBJ2-1	-	17	TGTGCCAGCAGTTTAGGGGGGGCGGGTCCTAACTACAATGAGCAGTTCTTC	CASSLGGAGPNYNEQFF
TRBV5-4	-	TRBJ1-2	TRBD1	14	TGTGCCAGCAGACGCTCGGGACAGGCACGATTCTACACCTTC	CASRRSGQARFYTF
TRBV4-1	-	TRBJ1-3	-	13	TGCGCCAGCAGCTGGGGGGGAGGGAACACCATATATTTT	CASSWGGGNTIYF
TRBV9	-	TRBJ2-7	-	13	TGTGCCAGCAGCGTGGGCTTGAAGGCCGAGCAGTACTTC	CASSVGLKAEQYF
TRBV5-1	-	TRBJ1-2	-	13	TGCGCCAGCTCGACGAGGCAAGGCTATGGCTACACCTTC	CASSTRQGYGYTF
TRBV28	-	TRBJ1-2	TRBD1	16	TGTGCCAGTACCGGGACAGGGGGCCTCTATAACTATGGCTACACCTTC	CASTGTGGLYNYGYTF
TRBV6-5	-	TRBJ1-2	-	13	TGTGCCAGCACTACCAGGACTTACTATGGCTACACCTTC	CASTTRTYYGYTF
TRBV7-9	-	TRBJ2-7	TRBD2	13	TGTGCCAGCAGCTTTACTCTAGCGGACGAGCAGTACTTC	CASSFTLADEQYF
TRBV6-5	-	TRBJ1-2	-	14	TGTGCCAGCAGTTCAGGGTTGGCTAACTATGGCTACACCTTC	CASSSGLANYGYTF
TRBV24-1	few	TRBJ2-1	-	15	TGTGCCACCAGTGAGGAGGGTACATCCTACAATGAGCAGTTCTTC	CATSEEGTSYNEQFF
TRBV7-9	-	TRBJ2-1	-	12	TGTGCCAGCAGCTTAGTCCGGGAGAACCCTTTCTTC	CASSLVRENPFF
TRBV29-1	-	TRBJ1-1	TRBD1	15	TGCAGCGTTGAGCTAGGCCCGACAGGGGTCACTGAAGCTTTCTTT	CSVELGPTGVTEAFF
TRBV7-9	-	TRBJ2-3	-	15	TGTGCCAGCAGCTTGGGGCAGGGGAGCACAGATACGCAGTATTTT	CASSLGQGSTDTQYF
TRBV28	-	TRBJ1-2	-	14	TGTGCCAGCAGTTTACCACACAAAAACTATGGCTACACCTTC	CASSLPHKNYGYTF
TRBV9	-	TRBJ2-3	-	14	TGTGCCAGCAGCGTCGCGCCTAGCACAGATACGCAGTATTTT	CASSVAPSTDTQYF
TRBV4-1	once	TRBJ1-2	-	13	TGCGCCAGCAGCCAAGAGGGGCTAGGGGGCTACACCTTC	CASSQEGLGGYTF
TRBV2	once	TRBJ2-3	TRBD2	17	TGTGCCAGCAGTGCGCCTAGCGGGAGATTGGGAACAGATACGCAGTATTTT	CASSAPSGRLGTDTQYF
TRBV10-3	-	TRBJ1-1	-	17	TGTGCCATCAGTGAGTCTGAGGCAAATCGCCTTAACACTGAAGCTTTCTTT	CAISESEANRLNTEAFF
TRBV7-9	once	TRBJ2-1	-	12	TGTGCCAGCAGCCCTAGAGCCAATGAGCAGTTCTTC	CASSPRANEQFF
TRBV4-2	once	TRBJ2-7	TRBD1	17	TGTGCCAGCAGCCTCCGCGGAGGACAGGGGAATTCCTACGAGCAGTACTTC	CASSLRGGQGNSYEQYF
TRBV7-8	-	TRBJ2-5	-	16	TGTGCCAGCAGCTTATGGGCAGGGTCGAGAGTAGAGACCCAGTACTTC	CASSLWAGSRVETQYF
TRBV3-1/TRBV3-2	-	TRBJ2-3	-	12	TGTGCCAGCAGCCAGACAGGCGGAGGTCTGTATTTT	CASSQTGGGLYF
TRBV5-4	-	TRBJ2-1	-	15	TGTGCCAGCAACCTAGGAGGCGGAGACTACAATGAGCAGTTCTTC	CASNLGGGDYNEQFF
TRBV30	-	TRBJ2-1	-	13	TGTGCCTGGACTCCGGGGTGGTACAATGAGCAGTTCTTC	CAWTPGWYNEQFF
TRBV15	-	TRBJ1-4	-	15	TGTGCCACCAGCCTCCGGAGGGGAGCTAATGAAAAACTGTTTTTT	CATSLRRGANEKLFF
TRBV30	-	TRBJ2-3	TRBD2	13	TGTGCCTGGTCTCTAGCGGGGGGTGATACGCAGTATTTT	CAWSLAGGDTQYF
TRBV19	-	TRBJ1-3	-	15	TGTGCCAGTAGCAGGGGCTCAGGAAAGGGAAACACCATATATTTT	CASSRGSGKGNTIYF
TRBV6-1	once	TRBJ2-2	TRBD2	16	TGTGCCAGCAGTGCACTAGCGGGAGGAATCACCGGGGAGCTGTTTTTT	CASSALAGGITGELFF
TRBV3-1/TRBV3-2	-	TRBJ1-3	-	13	TGTGCCAGCAGCCTAGGACAGGGAAACACCATATATTTT	CASSLGQGNTIYF
TRBV5-8	-	TRBJ1-2	-	15	TGTGCCAGCAGCGACCGGACGGGCCCTAGGGAGGGCTACACCTTC	CASSDRTGPREGYTF
TRBV12-3/TRBV12-4	-	TRBJ2-2	TRBD2	13	TGTGCCAGACCAGGGAGGGATGGCGGGGAGCTGTTTTTT	CARPGRDGGELFF
TRBV5-1	-	TRBJ2-7	-	13	TGCGCCAGCAGCTTGTCAGATTTCTACGAGCAGTACTTC	CASSLSDFYEQYF
TRBV5-1	-	TRBJ1-1	-	13	TGCGCCAGCAGTAAGTGGTTGAGCACTGAAGCTTTCTTT	CASSKWLSTEAFF
TRBV5-1	-	TRBJ2-5	-	15	TGCGCCAGCACATTATCGCGACAAGATCAAGAGACCCAGTACTTC	CASTLSRQDQETQYF
TRBV18	-	TRBJ1-3	-	15	TGTGCCAGCTCATCAATACAGGGAACTGGAAACACCATATATTTT	CASSSIQGTGNTIYF
TRBV12-3/TRBV12-4	once	TRBJ2-1	-	10	TGTGCCAGCAGTCTTAATGAGCAGTTCTTC	CASSLNEQFF
TRBV5-6	once	TRBJ1-2	TRBD1	14	TGTGCCAGCAGCGGGAACAGGGGGTACTATGGCTACACCTTC	CASSGNRGYYGYTF
TRBV29-1	-	TRBJ2-3	-	16	TGCAGCGTTGAAGATGAAGCGTTGTCGGGCACAGATACGCAGTATTTT	CSVEDEALSGTDTQYF
TRBV5-1	-	TRBJ1-6	-	13	TGCGCCAGCAGCTTGGAAGAGAATTCACCCCTCCACTTT	CASSLEENSPLHF
TRBV5-4	-	TRBJ2-7	TRBD2	13	TGTGCCAGCAGCTTGGTGGCGGGGGGTGAGCAGTACTTC	CASSLVAGGEQYF
TRBV5-4	-	TRBJ2-2	TRBD2	16	TGTGCCAGCAAAGTGTCAGCGGGAGGAAACACCGGGGAGCTGTTTTTT	CASKVSAGGNTGELFF
TRBV7-9	-	TRBJ2-1	-	14	TGTGCCAGCAGCTTAGTGGCCGTTAACAATGAGCAGTTCTTC	CASSLVAVNNEQFF
TRBV19	-	TRBJ1-6	-	15	TGTGCCAGTAGTATCCAGGGAGGTGTTAATTCACCCCTCCACTTT	CASSIQGGVNSPLHF
TRBV28	-	TRBJ1-2	-	13	TGTGCCAGCAGTTTATTGACAGACTATGGCTACACCTTC	CASSLLTDYGYTF
TRBV10-1	-	TRBJ2-1	-	14	TGCGCCAGCAGTGAGTCTACGGGTCTTGTTGAGCAGTTCTTC	CASSESTGLVEQFF